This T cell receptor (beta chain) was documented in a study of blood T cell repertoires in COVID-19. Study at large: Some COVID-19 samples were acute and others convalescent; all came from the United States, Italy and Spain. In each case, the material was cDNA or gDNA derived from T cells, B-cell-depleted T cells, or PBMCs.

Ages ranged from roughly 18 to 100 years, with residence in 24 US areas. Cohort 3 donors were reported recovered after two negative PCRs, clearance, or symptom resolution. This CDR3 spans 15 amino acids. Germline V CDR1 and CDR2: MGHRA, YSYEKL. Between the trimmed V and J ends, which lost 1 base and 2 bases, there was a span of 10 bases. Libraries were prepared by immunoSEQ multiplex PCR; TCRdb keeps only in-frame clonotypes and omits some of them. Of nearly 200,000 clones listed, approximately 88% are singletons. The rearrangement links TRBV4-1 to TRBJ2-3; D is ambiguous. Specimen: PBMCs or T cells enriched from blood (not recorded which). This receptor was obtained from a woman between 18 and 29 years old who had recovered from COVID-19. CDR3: CASSQVEVPTDTQYF. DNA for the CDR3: TGCGCCAGCAGCCAAGTCGAGGTGCCCACAGATACGCAGTATTTT.